The 15 T cell receptor beta chains in this list originate from one sample, sequenced in a study of naive and memory T cell subsets. Ligated cDNA underwent four rounds of PCR with nested alpha and beta constant region primers and SP2. TCRdb reprocessed the 5' RACE reads with MiXCR, giving one entry per CDR3 protein. The table has tens of thousands of distinct CDR3 sequences, approximately 8% seen once. An oligonucleotide containing a UMI was ligated to the 3' end of TCR cDNA. These receptors originate from a female donor in good health.

The chain recombines TRBV7-9 with TRBJ2-5, with TRBD1 matching over 11 bases. V lost 5 bases, J lost 1 base, and 6 bases stayed unmatched. The CDR3 contains 16 residues. The germline gives CDR1 SEHNR, CDR2 FQNEAQ (reference sequence). The CDR3 region has the DNA TGTGCCAGCAGCAGGGACAGGGGGTACCTCCAAGAGACCCAGTACTTC. It specifies CASSRDRGYLQETQYF.

This sequence joins TRBV11-3 and TRBJ1-1; D might be TRBD1 (5 bases). Germline loops: CDR1 SGHNT, CDR2 YENEEA. This CDR3 is built from 15 residues. V lost 4 bases and J 4 bases, leaving 16 bases between the germline ends. Here the CDR3 reads CASSWGRRITTEAFF. CDR3 sequence (DNA): TGTGCCAGCAGCTGGGGGAGGAGGATCACCACTGAAGCTTTCTTT.

The sample holds a few counts of this clonotype. The rearrangement uses TRBV5-1 and TRBJ1-1; D perhaps matches TRBD1 (6 bases). The V gene lost 4 bases and the J gene lost 0 bases, with 10 bases spanning the gap. The germline V gene has CDR1 SGHRS and CDR2 YFSETQ. The CDR3 is 14 residues long. CDR3 coding DNA: TGCGCCAGCAGCCTGGACAGCATGAACACTGAAGCTTTCTTT. Translation gives CASSLDSMNTEAFF.

J is TRBJ2-7 and V is TRBV15, with D perhaps TRBD1 (6 bases). The CDR3 is 16 amino acids. Trimming removed 0 bases at V and 5 bases at J, with 17 bases between. The germline V gene encodes CDR1 LNHNV and CDR2 YYDKDF (reference sequence). CDR3 loop: CATSREFTQGNDEQYF. The CDR3 DNA sequence: TGTGCCACCAGCAGAGAGTTCACGCAGGGGAACGACGAGCAGTACTTC.

The rearrangement uses TRBV6-6 and TRBJ1-3; D might be TRBD1 (6 bases). CDR3 size: 14 residues. Trimming removed 5 bases at V and 4 bases at J, with 12 bases between. Germline V lookup: CDR1 MNHNY, CDR2 SVGAGI (reference sequence). DNA for the CDR3: TGTGCCAGCAGTATACAGGGTGGAGGAAACACCATATATTTT. Its protein is CASSIQGGGNTIYF.

The J gene is TRBJ2-3, the V gene TRBV9, with D possibly TRBD2 on 5 matching bases. Trimming pared 0 bases from V and 4 bases from J, leaving 12 bases between. CDR3 length: 15 amino acids. Per the germline V gene, CDR1 is SGDLS and CDR2 is YYNGEE. DNA of the CDR3: TGTGCCAGCAGCGTAGCTGGCGGGTGGGCAGATACGCAGTATTTT. Protein product: CASSVAGGWADTQYF.

The chain recombines TRBV13 with TRBJ2-1; D is perhaps TRBD2 (7 bases). The V end lost 1 base, the J end lost 8 bases, and 21 bases lay between the germline ends. This CDR3 has 17 amino acids. Germline V lookup: CDR1 PRHDT, CDR2 FYEKMQ (reference sequence). The CDR3 coding sequence is TGTGCCAGCAGCTTAGAGGAAAGGGCGGGGGCCTTCCATGAGCAGTTCTTC. Its translation is CASSLEERAGAFHEQFF. Full variable domain (missing parts from reference TRBV13 and TRBJ2-1): AAGVIQSPRHLIKEKRETATLKCYPIPRHDTVYWYQQGPGQDPQFLISFYEKMQSDKGSIPDRFSAQQFSDYHSELNMSSLELGDSALYFCASSLEERAGAFHEQFFGPGTRLTVL.

The chain has TRBV6-5 and TRBJ2-1, with D unclear. Trimming shortened V by 5 bases and J by 12 bases, and 17 bases separated the two germline ends. CDR3 length: 13 residues. Germline V gene data show CDR1 as MNHEY and CDR2 as SVGAGI. CDR3 sequence (DNA): TGTGCCAGCAGTCCCGAAAGGGCCCGGGTGCAGTTCTTC. It translates to CASSPERARVQFF.

At least ten counts were recorded for this clonotype. This chain joins TRBV20-1 and TRBJ1-1; 7 nucleotides align to TRBD1. The CDR3 runs to 13 residues. V trimming: 4 bases; J trimming: 12 bases; junction bases outside the gene matches: 14. The germline CDR1 and CDR2 sequences are DFQATT and SNEGSKA (reference sequence). CDR3 in DNA: TGCAGTGCTACCGGGACAGTGGTCTATAGAACTTTCTTT. Translating it yields CSATGTVVYRTFF.

This clonotype was detected a few times. The chain joins TRBV10-3 to TRBJ2-7, with D perhaps TRBD1 or TRBD2 (5 bases each). V was shortened by 6 bases and J by 3 bases, with 18 bases between the two germline ends. The CDR3 is 15 amino acids. CDR1 and CDR2 from the germline V gene are ENHRY and SYGVKD. For the CDR3, the DNA is TGTGCCATCAGCCCCAGGAGGACAAAGGGCTACGAGCAGTACTTC. Protein product: CAISPRRTKGYEQYF.

There are a few counts of this clonotype. The CDR3 loop is CASSPRPGETQYF. In DNA, the CDR3 is TGTGCCAGCAGCCCTAGACCAGGCGAGACCCAGTACTTC. The V call is TRBV12-3 or TRBV12-4, the J call TRBJ2-5; D call uncertain. The CDR3 has 13 residues. Trimming shortened V by 6 bases and J by 5 bases, and 13 bases separated the two germline ends.

The sample holds a few counts of this clonotype. The rearrangement joins TRBV3-1 to TRBJ1-1; 9 bases align to TRBD1. Trimming cost V 4 bases and J 5 bases; bases outside gene matches: 8. The CDR3 runs to 15 residues. Looked up from germline, CDR1 is LGHDT and CDR2 is YNNKEL (reference sequence). The CDR3 loop reads CASSPHPGTGTEAFF. CDR3 nucleotide sequence: TGTGCCAGCAGCCCCCACCCCGGGACAGGGACTGAAGCTTTCTTT.

This clonotype was observed a few times. The chain employs TRBV29-1 and TRBJ2-7; 7 bases map to TRBD1. This CDR3 comprises 15 residues. V lost 8 bases to trimming and J lost 2 bases; unmatched junction nucleotides: 15. Germline V gives CDR1 SQVTM, CDR2 ANQGSEA. CDR3 sequence: CSPTRTRQGPYEQYF. The CDR3 bases are TGCAGCCCGACGAGGACCCGACAGGGCCCCTACGAGCAGTACTTC.

This clonotype was detected ten times or more. This chain uses TRBV29-1 with TRBJ1-1; 7 nucleotides align to TRBD1. V shed 7 bases, J shed 5 bases, and the junction held 13 bases outside the gene matches. Looked up from germline, CDR1 is SQVTM and CDR2 is ANQGSEA. The CDR3 is 14 amino acids. For the CDR3, the DNA is TGCAGCGCCCCGAAGGGAGGGGGCAAGACTGAAGCTTTCTTT. It codes for CSAPKGGGKTEAFF.

This clonotype was counted a few times. This rearrangement joins TRBV9 to TRBJ1-1; no clear D gene. V was clipped by 2 bases and J by 0 bases, with 8 bases between them. CDR3 length: 14 amino acids. Germline values: CDR1 SGDLS, CDR2 YYNGEE. In DNA, the CDR3 is TGTGCCAGCAGCGTCGGCAGTCTGAACACTGAAGCTTTCTTT. It is translated as CASSVGSLNTEAFF.